The 14 T cell receptor beta chains below were found in one sample sequenced in a study of blood T cell repertoires in COVID-19. TCRdb's copy holds only in-frame clones and misses some; the assay was immunoSEQ multiplex PCR. The sample contains 250,000 to 350,000 clones, about 88% of which appear only once. The sequenced sample consisted of peripheral blood. Source of these receptors: a woman aged 60-70 years with acute or convalescent COVID-19.

CDR3 amino acids: CASSIKKAGSHNEQFF. CDR3 in DNA: TGTGCCAGCTCAATCAAGAAAGCAGGGTCCCACAATGAGCAGTTCTTC. The chain employs TRBV18 and TRBJ2-1; perhaps TRBD1 as D (5 bases). Germline values: CDR1 KGHSH, CDR2 LQKENI. The CDR3 totals 16 residues. The V end lost 5 bases, the J end lost 5 bases, and 19 bases lay between the germline ends.

The chain joins TRBV2 to TRBJ1-5; TRBD1 is a possible D gene (6 bases). V was clipped by 4 bases and J by 0 bases, with 19 bases between them. There are 18 residues in the CDR3. Germline values: CDR1 SNHLY, CDR2 FYNNEI. CDR3 DNA: TGTGCCAGCAGTGGGGGGACACCGGGGATCGATAGCAATCAGCCCCAGCATTTT. The encoded protein is CASSGGTPGIDSNQPQHF.

The chain combines TRBV5-1 with TRBJ2-1; maybe TRBD2 (5 bases). The CDR3 is 16 amino acids. In germline, CDR1 is SGHRS, CDR2 YFSETQ. Trimming left V 0 bases short and J 3 bases short, with 13 bases between. CDR3 sequence: CASSLGAADLYNEQFF. CDR3 bases: TGCGCCAGCAGCTTGGGAGCGGCGGACCTCTACAATGAGCAGTTCTTC.

The chain has TRBV5-4 and TRBJ1-5; tentative D call: TRBD1 (6 bases). Germline CDR1 is SGHNT and CDR2 is YYREEE (reference sequence). The V gene lost 4 bases and the J gene lost 2 bases, with 10 bases spanning the gap. This CDR3 has 14 amino acids. The chain's CDR3 is CASSRSGGNQPQHF. CDR3 nucleotide sequence: TGTGCCAGCAGCCGCTCAGGGGGCAATCAGCCCCAGCATTTT.

The genes are TRBV9 and TRBJ2-5; 10 nucleotides match TRBD1. The CDR3 runs 15 residues. The germline CDR1 and CDR2 sequences are SGDLS and YYNGEE. V lost 0 bases to trimming and J lost 4 bases; unmatched junction nucleotides: 3. The CDR3 protein is CASSVEGQGLETQYF. CDR3 nucleotide sequence: TGTGCCAGCAGCGTAGAGGGACAGGGGTTAGAGACCCAGTACTTC.

V gene TRBV28 combines with J gene TRBJ2-7, with D possibly TRBD2 on 5 matching bases. The length of the CDR3 is 15 residues. Trimming removed 3 bases at V and 1 base at J, with 13 bases between. Germline V CDR1 and CDR2: MDHEN, SYDVKM. The CDR3 loop reads CASSLRREISYEQYF. In DNA, the CDR3 is TGTGCCAGCAGTTTGAGAAGGGAGATTTCCTACGAGCAGTACTTC.

The V call is TRBV7-9, the J call TRBJ2-5; TRBD2 is a possible D gene (6 bases). This CDR3 has 13 amino acids. With 6 bases removed from V and 3 bases from J, the gap between germline ends came to 11 bases. In germline, CDR1 is SEHNR, CDR2 FQNEAQ (reference sequence). CDR3 protein: CASRAWGEETQYF. CDR3 coding DNA: TGTGCCAGCAGGGCCTGGGGGGAAGAGACCCAGTACTTC.

The V and J genes are TRBV7-2 and TRBJ1-1; TRBD1 might be the D (5 bases). CDR3 length: 14 residues. Germline CDR1 reads SGHTA; CDR2 reads FQGNSA. With 0 bases removed from V and 10 bases from J, the gap between germline ends came to 15 bases. As DNA, the CDR3 is TGTGCCAGCAGCTTAGCGTCAACAGGCCGTCTAGCTTTCTTT. This sequence encodes CASSLASTGRLAFF.

The chain employs TRBV29-1 and TRBJ2-7, with TRBD1 matching 8 bases. The J segment lost 2 bases and the V segment lost 2 bases, leaving 5 bases of the junction unmatched. This CDR3 is 14 amino acids long. Germline V CDR1 and CDR2: SQVTM, ANQGSEA. The CDR3 spells CSVELGTGTYEQYF. The CDR3 DNA sequence: TGCAGCGTTGAATTGGGGACAGGAACCTACGAGCAGTACTTC.

The V gene is TRBV6-5, the J gene TRBJ1-2; TRBD1 agrees at 8 bases. V lost 6 bases and J lost 8; bases outside the gene matches: 8. The CDR3 loop spans 13 amino acids. CDR1 and CDR2 from the germline V gene are MNHEY and SVGAGI. CDR3 sequence (DNA): TGTGCCAGCAGCCCCGACAGGGGAAGCGGCTACACCTTC. This codes for CASSPDRGSGYTF.

The V and J genes are TRBV5-4 and TRBJ1-1; D is ambiguous. The germline V and J ends were trimmed by 2 bases and 2 bases, with 13 bases remaining between them. Germline CDR1 SGHNT, CDR2 YYREEE (reference sequence). The CDR3 consists of 15 residues. The CDR3 reads CASSLGGHGNTEAFF. CDR3 nucleotide sequence: TGTGCCAGCAGCTTAGGCGGCCATGGCAACACTGAAGCTTTCTTT.

The CDR3 reads CASSQGLAGTDTQYF. The CDR3 DNA follows: TGTGCCAGCAGCCAAGGACTAGCGGGCACAGATACGCAGTATTTT. The V gene is TRBV4-2, the J gene TRBJ2-3, with 9 nucleotides matching TRBD2. Germline loops: CDR1 LGHNA, CDR2 YNFKEQ. The CDR3 sequence is 15 residues long. V shed 1 base and J 1 base; nucleotides not matched to a gene: 0.

The chain couples TRBV4-1 to TRBJ1-4; TRBD1 might be the D (5 bases). V dropped 1 base and J dropped 7 bases, with 16 bases sitting between them. Germline V lookup: CDR1 MGHRA, CDR2 YSYEKL. The CDR3 totals 16 residues. The CDR3 sequence: CASSQVRGRGGEKLFF. CDR3 nucleotide sequence: TGCGCCAGCAGCCAAGTCCGCGGGAGGGGTGGTGAAAAACTGTTTTTT.

The chain recombines TRBV7-3 with TRBJ2-1; D possibly corresponds to TRBD2 (6 bases). The CDR3 is 16 amino acids. V was clipped by 2 bases and J by 0 bases, with 11 bases between them. Germline CDR1 is SGHTA and CDR2 is FQGTGA. CDR3 residues: CASSLGGRSSYNEQFF. Here the CDR3 DNA reads TGTGCCAGCAGCTTAGGGGGGAGGAGCTCCTACAATGAGCAGTTCTTC.